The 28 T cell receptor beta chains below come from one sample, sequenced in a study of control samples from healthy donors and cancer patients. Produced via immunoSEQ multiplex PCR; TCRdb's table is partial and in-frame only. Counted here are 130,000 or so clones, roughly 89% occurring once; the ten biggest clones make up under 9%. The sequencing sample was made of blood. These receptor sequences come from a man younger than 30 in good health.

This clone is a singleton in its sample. CDR3 loop: CASSPVQGGSPLHF. In nucleotides, the CDR3 is TGTGCCAGCAGCCCAGTACAGGGTGGTTCACCCCTCCACTTT. The gene calls are TRBV7-8 and TRBJ1-6; TRBD1 is a possible D gene (6 bases). Per germline, CDR1 SGHVS and CDR2 FQNEAQ. This CDR3 has 14 residues. The germline V and J ends were trimmed by 5 bases and 9 bases, with 14 bases remaining between them.

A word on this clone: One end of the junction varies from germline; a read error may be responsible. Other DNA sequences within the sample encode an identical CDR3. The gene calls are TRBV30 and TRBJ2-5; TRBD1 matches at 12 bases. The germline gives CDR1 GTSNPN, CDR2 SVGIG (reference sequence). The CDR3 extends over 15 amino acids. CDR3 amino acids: CALTGTGGHQETQYF. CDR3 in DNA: TGTGCTCTCACGGGGACAGGGGGCCATCAAGAAACCCAGTACTTC.

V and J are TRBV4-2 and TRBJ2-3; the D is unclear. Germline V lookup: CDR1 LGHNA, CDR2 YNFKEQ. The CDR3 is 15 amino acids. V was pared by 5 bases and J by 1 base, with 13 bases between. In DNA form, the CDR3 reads TGTGCCAGCAGCTCCGAATGGGTGGGCACAGATACGCAGTATTTT. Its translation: CASSSEWVGTDTQYF.

The chain's CDR3 is CASRGLVNTEAFF. In nucleotides, the CDR3 is TGTGCCTCGAGGGGGCTGGTGAACACTGAAGCTTTCTTT. This sequence joins TRBV28 and TRBJ1-1, with 7 bases lining up with TRBD1. The germline V gene has CDR1 MDHEN and CDR2 SYDVKM. Trimming took 11 bases from V and 0 from J; bases not matched to a gene: 6. The length of the CDR3 is 13 residues.

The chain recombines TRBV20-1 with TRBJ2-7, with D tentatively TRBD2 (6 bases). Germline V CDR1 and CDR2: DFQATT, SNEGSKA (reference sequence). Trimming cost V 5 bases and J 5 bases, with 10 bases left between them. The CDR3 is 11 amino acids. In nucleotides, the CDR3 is TGCAGTGCTGAACTAGCAAACGAGCAGTACTTC. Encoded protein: CSAELANEQYF.

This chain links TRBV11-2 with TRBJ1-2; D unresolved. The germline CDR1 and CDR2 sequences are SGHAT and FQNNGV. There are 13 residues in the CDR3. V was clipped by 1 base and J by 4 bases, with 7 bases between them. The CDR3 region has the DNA TGTGCCAGCAGCTTAGGGGATAGCTATGGCTACACCTTC. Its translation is CASSLGDSYGYTF.

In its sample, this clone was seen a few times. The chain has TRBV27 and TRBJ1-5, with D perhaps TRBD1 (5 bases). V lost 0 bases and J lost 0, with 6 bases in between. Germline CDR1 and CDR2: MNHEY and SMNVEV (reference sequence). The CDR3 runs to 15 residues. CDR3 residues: CASSLSGTSNQPQHF. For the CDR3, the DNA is TGTGCCAGCAGTTTATCGGGGACTAGCAATCAGCCCCAGCATTTT.

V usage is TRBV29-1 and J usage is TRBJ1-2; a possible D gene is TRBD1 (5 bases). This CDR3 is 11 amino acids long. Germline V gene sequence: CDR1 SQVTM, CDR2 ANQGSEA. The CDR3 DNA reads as TGCATCTTATGGGACTTATATGGCTACACCTTC. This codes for CILWDLYGYTF.

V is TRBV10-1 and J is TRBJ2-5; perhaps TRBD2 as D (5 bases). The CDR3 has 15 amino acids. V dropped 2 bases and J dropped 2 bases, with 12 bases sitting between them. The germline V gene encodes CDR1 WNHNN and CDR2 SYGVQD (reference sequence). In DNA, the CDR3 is TGCGCCAGCAGTGAGGAGCGGTACCTTCAAGAGACCCAGTACTTC. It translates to CASSEERYLQETQYF.

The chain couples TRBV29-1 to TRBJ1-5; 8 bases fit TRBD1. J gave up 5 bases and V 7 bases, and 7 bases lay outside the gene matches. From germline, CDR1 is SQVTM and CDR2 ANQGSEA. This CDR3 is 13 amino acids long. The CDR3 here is CSGGQGMDQPQHF. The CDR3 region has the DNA TGCAGCGGCGGACAGGGTATGGATCAGCCCCAGCATTTT.

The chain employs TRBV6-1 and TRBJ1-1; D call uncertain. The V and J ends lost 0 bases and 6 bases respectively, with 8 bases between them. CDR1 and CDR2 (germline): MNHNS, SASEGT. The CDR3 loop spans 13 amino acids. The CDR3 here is CASSEAQRPEAFF. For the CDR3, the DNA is TGTGCCAGCAGTGAAGCGCAAAGGCCTGAAGCTTTCTTT.

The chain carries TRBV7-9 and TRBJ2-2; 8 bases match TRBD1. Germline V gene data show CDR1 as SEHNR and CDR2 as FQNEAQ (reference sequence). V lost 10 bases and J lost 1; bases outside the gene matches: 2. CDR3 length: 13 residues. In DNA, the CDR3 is TGTGCCACACAGGGGGGGAACACCGGGGAGCTGTTTTTT. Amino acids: CATQGGNTGELFF.

The CDR3 protein is CASGLGQYYEQYF. The CDR3 bases are TGTGCTAGTGGTTTGGGGCAGTACTACGAGCAGTACTTC. The chain is built from TRBV12-5 and TRBJ2-7; D call uncertain. CDR1 and CDR2 (germline): LGHNT, FRNRAP. Trimming removed 1 base from V and 3 bases from J, with 7 bases in between. The CDR3 is 13 residues long.

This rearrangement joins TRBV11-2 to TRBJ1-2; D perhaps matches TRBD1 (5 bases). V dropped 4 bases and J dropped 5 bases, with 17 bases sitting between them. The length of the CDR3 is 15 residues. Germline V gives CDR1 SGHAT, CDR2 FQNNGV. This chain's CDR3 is CASSSVPPGPYGYTF. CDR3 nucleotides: TGTGCCAGCAGCTCCGTTCCCCCGGGGCCTTATGGCTACACCTTC.

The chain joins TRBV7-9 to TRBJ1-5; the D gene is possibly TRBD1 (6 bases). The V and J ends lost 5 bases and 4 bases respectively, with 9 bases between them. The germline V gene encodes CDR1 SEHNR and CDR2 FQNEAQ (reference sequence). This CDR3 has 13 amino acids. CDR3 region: CASSTGTNQPQHF. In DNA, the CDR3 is TGTGCCAGCAGCACCGGGACAAATCAGCCCCAGCATTTT.

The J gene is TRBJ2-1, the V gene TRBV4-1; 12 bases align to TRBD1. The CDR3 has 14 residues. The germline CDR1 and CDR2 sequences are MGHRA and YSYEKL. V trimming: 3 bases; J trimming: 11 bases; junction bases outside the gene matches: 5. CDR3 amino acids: CASSHPGQGAKQFF. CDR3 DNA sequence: TGCGCCAGCAGCCATCCGGGACAGGGGGCAAAGCAGTTCTTC.

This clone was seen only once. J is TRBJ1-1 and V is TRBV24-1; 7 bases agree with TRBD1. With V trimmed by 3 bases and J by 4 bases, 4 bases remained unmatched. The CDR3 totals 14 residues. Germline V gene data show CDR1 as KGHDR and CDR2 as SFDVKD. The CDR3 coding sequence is TGTGCCACCAGTGATAGCGGACAGGTCACTGAAGCTTTCTTT. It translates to CATSDSGQVTEAFF.

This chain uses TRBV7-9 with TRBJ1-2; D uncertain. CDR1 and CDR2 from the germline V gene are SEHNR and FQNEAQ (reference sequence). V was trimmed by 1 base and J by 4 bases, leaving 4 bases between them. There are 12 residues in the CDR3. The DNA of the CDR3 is TGTGCCAGCAGCTTAGACAGCTATGGCTACACCTTC. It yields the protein CASSLDSYGYTF. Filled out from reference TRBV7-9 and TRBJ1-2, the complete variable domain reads DTGVSQNPRHKITKRGQNVTFRCDPISEHNRLYWYRQTLGQGPEFLTYFQNEAQLEKSRLLSDRFSAERPKGSFSTLEIQRTEQGDSAMYLCASSLDSYGYTFGSGTRLTVV.

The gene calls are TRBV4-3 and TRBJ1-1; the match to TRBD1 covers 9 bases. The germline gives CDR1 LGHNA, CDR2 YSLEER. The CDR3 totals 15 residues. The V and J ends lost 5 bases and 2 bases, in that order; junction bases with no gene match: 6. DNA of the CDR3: TGCGCCAGCAGCGAACAGACAGGGGGAAACACTGAAGCTTTCTTT. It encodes CASSEQTGGNTEAFF.

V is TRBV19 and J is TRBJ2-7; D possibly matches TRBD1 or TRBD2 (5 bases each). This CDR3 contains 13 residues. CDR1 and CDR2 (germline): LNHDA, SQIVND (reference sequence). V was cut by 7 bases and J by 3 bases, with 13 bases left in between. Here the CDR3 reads CASIAGTFYEQYF. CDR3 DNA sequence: TGTGCCAGTATCGCAGGGACCTTCTACGAGCAGTACTTC.

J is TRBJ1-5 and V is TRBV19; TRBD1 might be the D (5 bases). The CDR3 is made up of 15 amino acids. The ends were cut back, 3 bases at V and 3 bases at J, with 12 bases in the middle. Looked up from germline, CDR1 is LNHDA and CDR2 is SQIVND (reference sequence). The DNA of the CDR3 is TGTGCCAGTAGTATTGGGAGGGGCACCAATCAGCCCCAGCATTTT. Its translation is CASSIGRGTNQPQHF.

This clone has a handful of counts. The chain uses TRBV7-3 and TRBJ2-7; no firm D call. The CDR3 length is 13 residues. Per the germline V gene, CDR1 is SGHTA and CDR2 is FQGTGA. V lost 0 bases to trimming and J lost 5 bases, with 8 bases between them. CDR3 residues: CASSLTSLNEQYF. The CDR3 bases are TGTGCCAGCAGCTTAACTAGTTTGAACGAGCAGTACTTC. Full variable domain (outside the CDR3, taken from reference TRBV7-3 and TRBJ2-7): GAGVSQTPSNKVTEKGKYVELRCDPISGHTALYWYRQSLGQGPEFLIYFQGTGAADDSGLPNDRFFAVRPEGSVSTLKIQRTERGDSAVYLCASSLTSLNEQYFGPGTRLTVT.

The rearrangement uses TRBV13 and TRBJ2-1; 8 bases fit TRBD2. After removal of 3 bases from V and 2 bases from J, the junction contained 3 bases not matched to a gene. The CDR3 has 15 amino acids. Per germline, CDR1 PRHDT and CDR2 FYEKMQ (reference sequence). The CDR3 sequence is CASSFGGGTYNEQFF. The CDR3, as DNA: TGTGCCAGCAGCTTCGGGGGGGGCACCTACAATGAGCAGTTCTTC.

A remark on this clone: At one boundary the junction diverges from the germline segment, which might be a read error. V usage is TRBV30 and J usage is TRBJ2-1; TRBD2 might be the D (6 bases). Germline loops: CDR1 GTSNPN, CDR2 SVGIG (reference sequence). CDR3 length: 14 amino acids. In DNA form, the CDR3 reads TGTGCCTGGAGTGTACTGCGGGGCTACAATGAGCGGTTCTTC. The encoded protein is CAWSVLRGYNERFF.

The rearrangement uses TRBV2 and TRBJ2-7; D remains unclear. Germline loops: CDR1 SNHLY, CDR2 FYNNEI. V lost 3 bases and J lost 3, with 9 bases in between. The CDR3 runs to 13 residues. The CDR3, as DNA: TGTGCCAGCAGTGAGGCAGGTCGCTACGAGCAGTACTTC. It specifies CASSEAGRYEQYF.

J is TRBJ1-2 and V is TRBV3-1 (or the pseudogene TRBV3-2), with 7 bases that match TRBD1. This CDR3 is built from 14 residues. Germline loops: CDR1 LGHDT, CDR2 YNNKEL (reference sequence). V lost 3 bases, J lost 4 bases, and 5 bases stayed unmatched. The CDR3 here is CASSQGGQLYGYTF. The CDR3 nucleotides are TGTGCCAGCAGCCAGGGGGGACAGCTCTATGGCTACACCTTC.

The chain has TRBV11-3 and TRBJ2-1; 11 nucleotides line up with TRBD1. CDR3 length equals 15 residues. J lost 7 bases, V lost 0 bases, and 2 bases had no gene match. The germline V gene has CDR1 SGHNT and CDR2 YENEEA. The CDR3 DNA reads TGTGCCAGCAGCTTAGAGGGACAGGGGGGGAATGAGCAGTTCTTC. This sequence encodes CASSLEGQGGNEQFF.

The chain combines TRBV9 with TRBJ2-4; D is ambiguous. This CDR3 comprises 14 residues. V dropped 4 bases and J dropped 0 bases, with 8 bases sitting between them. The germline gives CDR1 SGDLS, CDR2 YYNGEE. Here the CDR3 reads CASSQSLAKNIQYF. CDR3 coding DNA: TGTGCCAGCAGCCAGAGTCTAGCCAAAAACATTCAGTACTTC. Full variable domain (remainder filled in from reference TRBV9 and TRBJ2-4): DSGVTQTPKHLITATGQRVTLRCSPRSGDLSVYWYQQSLDQGLQFLIQYYNGEERAKGNILERFSAQQFPDLHSELNLSSLELGDSALYFCASSQSLAKNIQYFGAGTRLSVL.